The 8 T cell receptor beta chains presented below share a single source sample, sequenced in a study of T cells in narcolepsy. The method was immunoSEQ multiplex PCR; TCRdb's version includes in-frame clones alone and lacks a portion of them. Here the sample spans about 27,000 clones, approximately 84% being singletons. The sample taken for sequencing was CD45RA- memory CD4+ T cells from PBMCs. These receptors came from a human donor with narcolepsy.

Details on this clone: Other DNA sequences from this sample encode an identical CDR3 as well. The chain links TRBV6-5 to TRBJ2-3; D is unresolved. The length of the CDR3 is 15 residues. Trimming removed 0 bases from V and 1 base from J, with 8 bases in between. Looked up from germline, CDR1 is MNHEY and CDR2 is SVGAGI. For the CDR3, the DNA is TGTGCCAGCAGTTACTCTGGGATTGGCACAGATACGCAGTATTTT. Translated, it gives CASSYSGIGTDTQYF.

The chain has TRBV6-1 and TRBJ1-1; D remains ambiguous. The germline V and J ends were trimmed by 5 bases and 3 bases, with 10 bases remaining between them. Germline V gene lookup returns CDR1 MNHNS and CDR2 SASEGT. The CDR3 covers 13 residues. The CDR3 here is CASSRAWDTEAFF. The CDR3 coding sequence is TGTGCCAGCAGTCGCGCGTGGGACACTGAAGCTTTCTTT.

V gene TRBV4-1 combines with J gene TRBJ2-5, with a possible D match to TRBD2 (6 bases). Germline CDR1 is MGHRA and CDR2 is YSYEKL. Trimming removed 1 base from V and 2 bases from J, with 11 bases in between. CDR3 length: 15 amino acids. The CDR3 sequence is CASSQAPGLQETQYF. CDR3 nucleotide sequence: TGCGCCAGCAGCCAAGCACCGGGACTGCAAGAGACCCAGTACTTC.

This chain connects TRBV7-2 to TRBJ2-5; 7 nucleotides match TRBD2. The J call is doubtful: the DNA matches TRBJ2-7 better. The germline gives CDR1 SGHTA, CDR2 FQGNSA. The CDR3 length is 13 residues. This CDR3 is CASSRLATYEQYF. The CDR3 DNA sequence: TGTGCCAGCAGTCGACTAGCCACCTACGAGCAGTACTTC.

The rearrangement joins TRBV5-4 to TRBJ2-1, with D maybe TRBD1 (6 bases). The germline V and J ends were trimmed by 4 bases and 8 bases, with 22 bases remaining between them. The CDR3 has 16 amino acids. CDR1 is SGHNT and CDR2 is YYREEE in the germline V gene (reference sequence). CDR3 nucleotides: TGTGCCAGCAGCCCTGCAGGGGCCCTAGGGGTCTATGAGCAGTTCTTC. Protein: CASSPAGALGVYEQFF.

The chain recombines TRBV6-5 with TRBJ1-1, with D maybe TRBD1 (6 bases). The CDR3 totals 14 residues. CDR1 is MNHEY and CDR2 is SVGAGI in the germline V gene. The V end lost 10 bases, the J end lost 1 base, and 16 bases lay between the germline ends. CDR3: CATRKGGGNTEAFF. The CDR3 DNA reads TGTGCCACTCGAAAGGGGGGAGGGAACACTGAAGCTTTCTTT.

V gene TRBV9 combines with J gene TRBJ2-7; weak D call: TRBD1 (5 bases). Germline CDR1 reads SGDLS; CDR2 reads YYNGEE. The V end lost 0 bases, the J end lost 3 bases, and 13 bases lay between the germline ends. The CDR3 is 15 residues long. CDR3 in amino acids: CASSVGTTGIYEQYF. The CDR3 coding sequence is TGTGCCAGCAGCGTAGGGACAACCGGCATCTACGAGCAGTACTTC. The full variable domain, its missing parts supplied by reference TRBV9 and TRBJ2-7, is DSGVTQTPKHLITATGQRVTLRCSPRSGDLSVYWYQQSLDQGLQFLIQYYNGEERAKGNILERFSAQQFPDLHSELNLSSLELGDSALYFCASSVGTTGIYEQYFGPGTRLTVT.

This clone was observed once. The chain links TRBV6-1 to TRBJ2-6, with D unresolved. This CDR3 is 15 amino acids long. V lost 8 bases and J 4 bases, leaving 15 bases between the germline ends. Germline-derived CDR1 and CDR2 are MNHNS and SASEGT. CDR3 loop: CASGPLALGANVLTF. CDR3 nucleotide sequence: TGTGCCAGCGGCCCGCTGGCGTTGGGGGCCAACGTCCTGACTTTC.